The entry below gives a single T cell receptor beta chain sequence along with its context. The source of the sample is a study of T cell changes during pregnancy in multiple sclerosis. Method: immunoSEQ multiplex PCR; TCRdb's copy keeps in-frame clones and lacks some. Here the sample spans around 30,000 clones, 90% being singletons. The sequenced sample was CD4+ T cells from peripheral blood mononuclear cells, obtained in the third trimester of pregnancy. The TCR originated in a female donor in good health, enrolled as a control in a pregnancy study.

CDR3 bases: TGTGCCAGCAGCCGTATTGACAGGGTAGGAGAAAAACTGTTTTTT. Amino acid sequence: CASSRIDRVGEKLFF. V usage is TRBV14 and J usage is TRBJ1-4, with 7 bases lining up with TRBD1. The CDR3 consists of 15 residues. Germline CDR1 is SGHDN and CDR2 is FVKESK. The V gene end was trimmed by 4 bases and the J gene end by 8 bases; junction bases not matched to a gene: 10.